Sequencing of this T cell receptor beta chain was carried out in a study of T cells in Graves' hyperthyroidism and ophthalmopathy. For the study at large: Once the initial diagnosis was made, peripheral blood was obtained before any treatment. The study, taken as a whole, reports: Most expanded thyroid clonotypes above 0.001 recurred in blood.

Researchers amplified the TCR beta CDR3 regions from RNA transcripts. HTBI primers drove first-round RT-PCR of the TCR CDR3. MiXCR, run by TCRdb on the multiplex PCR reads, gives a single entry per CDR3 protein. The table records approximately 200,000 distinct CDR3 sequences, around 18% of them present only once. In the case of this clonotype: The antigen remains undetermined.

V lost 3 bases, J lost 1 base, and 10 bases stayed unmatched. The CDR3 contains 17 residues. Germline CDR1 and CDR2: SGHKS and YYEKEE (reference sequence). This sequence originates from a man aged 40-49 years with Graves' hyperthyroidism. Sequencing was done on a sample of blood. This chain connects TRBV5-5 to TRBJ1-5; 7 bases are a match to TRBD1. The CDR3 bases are TGTGCCAGCAGCTCGGAGACAGGGATGTTCAGCAATCAGCCCCAGCATTTT. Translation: CASSSETGMFSNQPQHF.